This TCR beta chain was recovered during a study of blood T cell repertoires in COVID-19. At the level of the study: Acute and convalescent COVID-19 samples came from the United States, Italy and Spain. Sources were T cells, B-cell-depleted T cells, or PBMCs; the material itself was cDNA or gDNA.

Per the study methods: Quantification of nucleated cells was approximated via reference gene primer amplification. This table comes from immunoSEQ multiplex PCR, and its TCRdb copy is limited to in-frame clones, with some not included. V, J and clone size derive from that table, while D and trimming were established from the DNA sequence. The sample contains some 77,000 clones, 90% of which appear only once. The CDR3 is made up of 15 amino acids. Germline V gene sequence: CDR1 MGHRA, CDR2 YSYEKL. V shed 3 bases and J 6 bases; nucleotides not matched to a gene: 6. The receptor's source is a woman aged 80 or over with active or convalescent COVID-19. The sequenced sample was peripheral blood. The chain combines TRBV4-1 with TRBJ1-5; 9 positions match TRBD1. CDR3 sequence (DNA): TGCGCCAGCAGCCACTCGGACAGGGGCGGTCAGCCCCAGCATTTT. It codes for CASSHSDRGGQPQHF.